This TCR beta chain was recorded in a study of blood T cell repertoires in COVID-19. This clone was picked up one time. The CDR3 loop spans 19 amino acids. V dropped 1 base and J dropped 0; count of bases not matched to a gene: 11. CDR1 LNHNV and CDR2 YYDKDF come from the germline V gene (reference sequence). TCRdb's table, derived via immunoSEQ multiplex PCR, lists solely in-frame clones and lacks some. The sample shows around 64,000 clones, roughly 87% of them seen only once. This sequence originates from an elderly man in a cohort sampled during active COVID-19. The sequenced material came from peripheral blood. V gene TRBV15 combines with J gene TRBJ1-3, with 8 nucleotides matching TRBD1. CDR3 amino acids: CATSRGLVGQGLSGNTIYF. DNA for the CDR3: TGTGCCACCAGCAGAGGACTAGTAGGACAGGGACTCTCTGGAAACACCATATATTTT.